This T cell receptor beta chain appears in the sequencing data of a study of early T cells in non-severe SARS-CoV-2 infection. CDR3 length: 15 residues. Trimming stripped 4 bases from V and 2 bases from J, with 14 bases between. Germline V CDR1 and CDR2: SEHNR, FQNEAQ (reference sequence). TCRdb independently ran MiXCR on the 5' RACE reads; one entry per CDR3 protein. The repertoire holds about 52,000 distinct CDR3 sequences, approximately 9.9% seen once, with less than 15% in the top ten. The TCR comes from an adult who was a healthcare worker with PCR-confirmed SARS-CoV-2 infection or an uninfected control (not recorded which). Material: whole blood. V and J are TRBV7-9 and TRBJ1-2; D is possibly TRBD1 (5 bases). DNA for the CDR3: TGTGCCAGCAGCTCAACGGCGACAGCCAACTATGGCTACACCTTC. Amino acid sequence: CASSSTATANYGYTF.